The T cell receptor (beta chain) under discussion was sequenced for a study of blood T cell repertoires in COVID-19. About the study: Collection of acute and convalescent COVID-19 samples took place in the United States, Italy and Spain. PBMCs, B-cell-depleted T cells, or T cells were the source of the cDNA or gDNA that made up the material.

Source study methods: It was from reference gene primer amplification that nucleated cell counts were estimated. Clones were read by immunoSEQ multiplex PCR, and TCRdb kept only the in-frame ones, dropping some. V and J calls and clone size are those listed in that table; D and trimming were worked out from the DNA. The sample gives under 200,000 clones, roughly 77% of which show up once; roughly 6.8% is in the top ten. The CDR3 totals 14 residues. CDR1 is SNHLY and CDR2 is FYNNEI in the germline V gene. Trimming cost V 5 bases and J 6 bases; bases outside gene matches: 2. In this sample, this clone turned up once.

The receptor's source is a man between 65 and 79 years old with active or convalescent COVID-19. The chain is built from TRBV2 and TRBJ2-2; TRBD2 matches at 11 bases. The specimen sequenced was peripheral blood. CDR3 DNA: TGTGCCAGCAGTTTAGCGGGGGGGCCCGGGGAGCTGTTTTTT. Residues: CASSLAGGPGELFF.